This entry lists 12 T cell receptor beta chains sequenced from one sample in a study of identical twins. MiXCR, run by TCRdb on the 5' RACE reads, gives a single entry per CDR3 protein. The profile covers 200,000 to 250,000 distinct CDR3 sequences, with 10% to 13% appearing a single time and 10% taken by the ten largest. The sequenced sample was memory T cells sorted from blood. These TCRs come from a man aged 45 to 65 in good health.

This clonotype was counted a few times. The J gene is TRBJ2-3, the V gene TRBV11-2, with 9 bases aligning to TRBD2. CDR1 is SGHAT, CDR2 FQNNGV, per germline. V lost 6 bases to trimming and J lost 4 bases; unmatched junction nucleotides: 14. This CDR3 is 17 amino acids long. The CDR3 here is CASRRGDLAGRSDTQYF. The CDR3 DNA reads as TGTGCCAGCAGACGTGGGGACCTAGCGGGACGATCAGATACGCAGTATTTT. The full variable domain, rest sourced from reference TRBV11-2 and TRBJ2-3, is EAGVAQSPRYKIIEKRQSVAFWCNPISGHATLYWYQQILGQGPKLLIQFQNNGVVDDSQLPKDRFSAERLKGVDSTLKIQPAKLEDSAVYLCASRRGDLAGRSDTQYFGPGTRLTVL.

The rearrangement uses TRBV4-3 and TRBJ2-1; tentatively, D is TRBD1 (5 bases). Trimming left V 2 bases short and J 6 bases short, with 8 bases between. In germline, CDR1 is LGHNA, CDR2 YSLEER. CDR3 length equals 13 residues. CDR3 DNA: TGCGCCAGCAGCCAATTACAGGTCAATGAGCAGTTCTTC. Protein product: CASSQLQVNEQFF.

In its sample, this clonotype was seen many times. The chain uses TRBV3-1 and TRBJ2-5, with D perhaps being TRBD1 or TRBD2 (5 bases each). V lost 5 bases and J 1 base, leaving 14 bases between the germline ends. Germline V lookup: CDR1 LGHDT, CDR2 YNNKEL (reference sequence). CDR3 length: 15 residues. CDR3 residues: CASSTRRGLQETQYF. In DNA, the CDR3 is TGTGCCAGCAGCACCCGACGGGGCCTCCAAGAGACCCAGTACTTC.

This clonotype was detected many times. The chain uses TRBV29-1 and TRBJ1-5, with unresolved D. V was pared by 7 bases and J by 5 bases, with 15 bases between. The CDR3 loop spans 13 amino acids. The germline CDR1 and CDR2 sequences are SQVTM and ANQGSEA. CDR3 residues: CSAGEGFDQPQHF. DNA of the CDR3: TGCAGCGCGGGAGAAGGGTTCGATCAGCCCCAGCATTTT.

This clonotype was detected a few times. The chain employs TRBV12-3 or TRBV12-4 and TRBJ2-3; D remains ambiguous. Trimming stripped 6 bases from V and 5 bases from J, with 9 bases between. This CDR3 spans 12 amino acids. The CDR3 here is CASSKSGDTQYF. The CDR3 DNA follows: TGTGCCAGCAGCAAGTCCGGAGATACGCAGTATTTT.

This clonotype showed up many times. This chain uses TRBV20-1 with TRBJ2-7, with 8 positions matching TRBD2. V lost 3 bases to trimming and J lost 3 bases; unmatched junction nucleotides: 4. The CDR3 has 13 residues. The germline V gene encodes CDR1 DFQATT and CDR2 SNEGSKA (reference sequence). The CDR3 DNA is TGCAGTGCTAGGATGACTAGCGACTACGAGCAGTACTTC. It codes for CSARMTSDYEQYF.

There are many counts of this clonotype. V is TRBV5-1 and J is TRBJ1-5; 9 nucleotides align to TRBD1. After removal of 0 bases from V and 5 bases from J, the junction contained 0 bases not matched to a gene. The germline gives CDR1 SGHRS, CDR2 YFSETQ. CDR3 size: 14 residues. The CDR3 region is CASSLGDRDQPQHF. The CDR3 bases are TGCGCCAGCAGCTTGGGGGACAGGGATCAGCCCCAGCATTTT.

This clonotype was recorded many times. The junction and the germline gene differ at one end; a read error may be behind it. This sequence joins TRBV6-6 and TRBJ1-1; D is perhaps TRBD1 (6 bases). CDR1 MNHNY and CDR2 SVGAGI come from the germline V gene (reference sequence). The CDR3 spans 13 residues. For the CDR3, the DNA is TGTGCCAGCAGTTACCCCAGTCAGGGGTCCACGATCTTT. Amino acids: CASSYPSQGSTIF.

The V call is TRBV7-9, the J call TRBJ1-1; D gene uncertain. The V end lost 5 bases, the J end lost 0 bases, and 10 bases lay between the germline ends. CDR1 and CDR2 (germline): SEHNR, FQNEAQ (reference sequence). The CDR3 runs to 14 residues. CDR3 region: CASSPALMNTEAFF. The CDR3 region has the DNA TGTGCCAGCAGCCCTGCCTTAATGAACACTGAAGCTTTCTTT.

This clonotype appeared a few times. The CDR3 is CASSIGNTIYF. Written as DNA, the CDR3 is TGTGCCAGCAGTATTGGAAACACCATATATTTT. This chain links TRBV7-9 with TRBJ1-3; D is undetermined. Trimming removed 6 bases from V and 3 bases from J, with 3 bases in between. This CDR3 spans 11 amino acids. Germline CDR1 reads SEHNR; CDR2 reads FQNEAQ (reference sequence).

This clonotype came up many times. The chain is built from TRBV28 and TRBJ2-1, with TRBD2 matching 9 bases. Germline loops: CDR1 MDHEN, CDR2 SYDVKM. Germline trimming cut 6 bases from V and 0 bases from J; bases unmatched to any gene: 9. The CDR3 loop spans 17 amino acids. The CDR3 here is CASSLLPSGNSYNEQFF. The CDR3 DNA follows: TGTGCCAGCAGCCTCCTGCCTAGCGGGAACTCCTACAATGAGCAGTTCTTC.

This clonotype was observed many times. The chain combines TRBV24-1 with TRBJ2-1; the D gene is possibly TRBD2 (5 bases). The CDR3 is 13 amino acids. V was shortened by 5 bases and J by 6 bases, with 10 bases between the two germline ends. The germline V gene encodes CDR1 KGHDR and CDR2 SFDVKD. Here the CDR3 reads CATSVSRGNEQFF. Written as DNA, the CDR3 is TGTGCCACCAGTGTATCTCGGGGCAATGAGCAGTTCTTC.